This T cell receptor (beta chain) was sequenced for a study of cytotoxic CD8 clonotypes in ibrutinib-treated CLL. This clone was recorded a few times. Its antigen is still unknown. Sequencing used immunoSEQ multiplex PCR; TCRdb keeps in-frame clones, though not all of them. The table records roughly 190,000 clones, around 72% of them present only once. General study points: Different sampling times were used for sustained-remission and progressing patients. Among the clonotypes, public ones were uncommon and contracted or held stable on treatment.

Library input was roughly 1.9 micrograms of DNA from cryopreserved PBMCs. CDR3 size: 12 residues. V was pared by 3 bases and J by 2 bases, with 6 bases between. CDR1 SGHDT and CDR2 YYEEEE come from the germline V gene. This rearrangement joins TRBV5-6 to TRBJ2-7; D is uncertain. This sample comprised PBMCs, obtained after 24 months of ibrutinib treatment. This TCR derives from a human donor with chronic lymphocytic leukemia. The CDR3 reads CASSWSTYEQYF. The CDR3 nucleotides read TGTGCCAGCAGCTGGAGTACCTACGAGCAGTACTTC.